This section outlines one T cell receptor beta chain sequence together with its context. V lost 4 bases and J lost 6, with 9 bases in between. The CDR3 sequence is 13 residues long. Germline V lookup: CDR1 SNHLY, CDR2 FYNNEI. Produced via immunoSEQ multiplex PCR; TCRdb's table is partial and in-frame only. In the table there are 120,000 or so clones, 80% to 90% of which are singletons. The data are from a study of T cell responses to AZD1222 COVID-19 vaccine. This receptor was obtained from an adult in good health. J is TRBJ2-2 and V is TRBV2; D possibly corresponds to TRBD1 (5 bases). The source material was peripheral blood, sampled on day 0 of AZD1222 vaccination. The CDR3 protein is CASSVLTAGELFF. CDR3 in DNA: TGTGCCAGCAGTGTCCTGACAGCCGGGGAGCTGTTTTTT.